The rows below give T cell receptor beta chains drawn from one sample of a study of T cells in Graves' hyperthyroidism and ophthalmopathy. MiXCR, applied by TCRdb to the multiplex PCR reads, yields one record per CDR3 protein. The repertoire holds tens of thousands of distinct CDR3 sequences, with around 53% as singletons. Sample: blood. The receptors stem from a woman aged 55-70 years with Graves' ophthalmopathy. CDR3s include the opening cysteine and the closing phenylalanine or tryptophan. Fields, in order: D gene, clone size, J gene, V gene, CDR3 protein, CDR3 DNA. The D gene is left open where the match is weak. Not every row has a clone size; where given, it reads once, few, many or a size class.

>TRBD2|.|TRBJ2-5|TRBV7-9
CASSLGTSGQETQYF
TGTGCCAGCAGCTTAGGGACTAGCGGTCAAGAGACCCAGTACTTC
>.|.|TRBJ2-7|TRBV10-3
CVRDREGIHEQYF
TGTGTTAGAGATCGTGAGGGGATCCACGAGCAGTACTTC
>TRBD2|many|TRBJ2-1|TRBV12-3/TRBV12-4
CASTIESGSGGTRQFF
TGTGCCAGCACCATTGAGAGCGGGAGTGGGGGTACACGGCAGTTCTTC
>TRBD2|many|TRBJ2-1|TRBV5-1
CASSLPAGGPGNEQFF
TGCGCCAGCAGCCTGCCGGCGGGGGGGCCCGGGAATGAGCAGTTCTTC
>.|.|TRBJ1-5|TRBV10-3
CAISEEGYSNQPQHF
TGTGCCATCAGTGAGGAGGGATATAGCAATCAGCCCCAGCATTTT
>.|.|TRBJ2-5|TRBV12-5
CASGLGGTQYF
TGTGCTAGTGGTTTGGGAGGGACCCAGTACTTC
>.|medium-sized|TRBJ2-7|TRBV7-6
CASSLVYSAYEQYF
TGTGCCAGCAGCTTAGTCTATTCGGCCTACGAGCAGTACTTC
>TRBD1|many|TRBJ2-5|TRBV5-1
CASRGIDRGGYQETQYF
TGCGCCAGCAGGGGCATCGACAGGGGGGGGTACCAAGAGACCCAGTACTTC
>.|.|TRBJ1-3|TRBV20-1
CSASSSEGNTIYF
TGCAGTGCTAGCTCGTCAGAAGGAAACACCATATATTTT
>.|.|TRBJ2-7|TRBV13
CASSLAGTGGTVSYEQYF
TGTGCCAGCAGCTTGGCGGGCACGGGAGGGACAGTCTCCTACGAGCAGTACTTC
>TRBD1|.|TRBJ2-7|TRBV7-9
CASSPGPGGEQYF
TGTGCCAGCAGCCCTGGGCCAGGGGGCGAGCAGTACTTC
>.|.|TRBJ2-4|TRBV10-1
CASSEGRENIQYF
TGCGCCAGCTCCGAAGGGCGGGAAAACATTCAGTACTTC
>TRBD2|.|TRBJ2-7|TRBV20-1
CSAFGTSGRNEQYF
TGCAGTGCTTTCGGGACTAGCGGGAGAAACGAGCAGTACTTC
>.|.|TRBJ2-3|TRBV29-1
CSGGGADTQYF
TGCAGCGGGGGGGGGGCCGATACGCAGTATTTT
>TRBD1|many|TRBJ1-5|TRBV19
CASSGDRVSNQPQHF
TGTGCCAGTAGTGGGGACAGGGTTAGCAATCAGCCCCAGCATTTT
>.|.|TRBJ1-2|TRBV6-6
CASSYGAGGYTF
TGTGCCAGCAGTTACGGGGCGGGTGGCTACACCTTC
>.|.|TRBJ2-1|TRBV24-1
CATSSFLATHYNEQFF
TGTGCCACCAGCAGTTTTCTCGCGACCCACTACAATGAGCAGTTCTTC
>.|.|TRBJ2-5|TRBV11-2
CASRLLRPGGGETQYF
TGTGCCAGCCGCCTCCTAAGACCTGGGGGCGGGGAGACCCAGTACTTC
>.|.|TRBJ1-1|TRBV9
CASSVGFRGSLYNEAFF
TGTGCCAGCAGCGTAGGTTTTCGGGGAAGTCTGTACAATGAAGCTTTCTTT
>TRBD1|many|TRBJ1-3|TRBV5-6
CASSWGTAYYDSGNTIYF
TGTGCCAGCAGCTGGGGGACAGCTTACTATGACTCTGGAAACACCATATATTTT
>TRBD2|many|TRBJ2-7|TRBV14
CASSQLAGKGSYEQYF
TGTGCCAGCAGCCAACTAGCGGGAAAGGGTTCCTACGAGCAGTACTTC
>TRBD1|.|TRBJ1-2|TRBV29-1
CSVGTGEGYTF
TGCAGCGTCGGGACAGGGGAAGGCTACACCTTC
>TRBD1|.|TRBJ2-6|TRBV19
CASSMGTGAQAGANVLTF
TGTGCCAGTAGTATGGGGACAGGGGCGCAAGCTGGGGCCAACGTCCTGACTTTC
>TRBD1|many|TRBJ1-5|TRBV19
CASTNYRGENQPQHF
TGTGCCAGTACAAACTACAGGGGGGAAAATCAGCCCCAGCATTTT
>TRBD1|.|TRBJ1-4|TRBV4-3
CASSLTETGGTYEKLFF
TGCGCCAGCAGCCTGACCGAGACAGGGGGCACTTATGAAAAACTGTTTTTT
>.|.|TRBJ1-3|TRBV27
CASSLQGYTIYF
TGTGCCAGCAGTCTACAGGGTTACACCATATATTTT
>TRBD2|.|TRBJ2-3|TRBV7-9
CASSSLSGRASIDTRYF
TGTGCCAGCAGCTCCCTTAGCGGGAGGGCTAGCATAGATACGCGGTATTTT
>.|.|TRBJ1-1|TRBV7-6
CASGLRRGVIYEHTEAFF
TGTGCCAGCGGCTTAAGGCGGGGGGTAATTTACGAGCACACTGAAGCTTTCTTT
>TRBD1|many|TRBJ1-4|TRBV19
CASSSDRGGEKLFF
TGTGCCAGTAGTTCGGACAGGGGAGGGGAAAAACTGTTTTTT
>TRBD2|many|TRBJ2-5|TRBV9
CASSSGLAGVETQYF
TGTGCCAGCAGCTCGGGACTAGCGGGAGTTGAGACCCAGTACTTC
>.|.|TRBJ1-1|TRBV7-3
CASSPGQPYTEAFF
TGTGCCAGCAGCCCAGGACAACCCTACACTGAAGCTTTCTTT